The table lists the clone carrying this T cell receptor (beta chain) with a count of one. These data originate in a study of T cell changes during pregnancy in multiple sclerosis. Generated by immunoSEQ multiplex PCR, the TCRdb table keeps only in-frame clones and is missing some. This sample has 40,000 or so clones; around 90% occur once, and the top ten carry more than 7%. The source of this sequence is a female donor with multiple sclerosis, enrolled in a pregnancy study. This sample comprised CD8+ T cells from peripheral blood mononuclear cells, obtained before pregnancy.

CDR3 nucleotides: TGTGCCACCAGCAGAGATGCACTGGAGGGAGGCTACGAGCAGTACTTC. Translating it yields CATSRDALEGGYEQYF. The chain uses TRBV15 and TRBJ2-7; D might be TRBD2 (6 bases). V was pared by 0 bases and J by 3 bases, with 15 bases between. The germline V gene has CDR1 LNHNV and CDR2 YYDKDF (reference sequence). This CDR3 region has 16 residues.